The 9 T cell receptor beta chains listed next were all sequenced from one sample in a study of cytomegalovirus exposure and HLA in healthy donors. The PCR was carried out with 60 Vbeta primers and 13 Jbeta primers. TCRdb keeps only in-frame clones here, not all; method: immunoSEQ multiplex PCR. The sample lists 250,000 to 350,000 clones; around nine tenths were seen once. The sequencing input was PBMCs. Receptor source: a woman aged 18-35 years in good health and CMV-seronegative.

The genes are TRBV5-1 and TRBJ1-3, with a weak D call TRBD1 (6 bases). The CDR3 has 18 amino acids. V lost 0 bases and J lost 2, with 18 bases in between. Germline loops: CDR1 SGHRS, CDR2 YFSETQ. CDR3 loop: CASSLGLVGTSPGNTIYF. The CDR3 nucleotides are TGCGCCAGCAGCTTGGGGTTGGTGGGGACAAGCCCTGGAAACACCATATATTTT.

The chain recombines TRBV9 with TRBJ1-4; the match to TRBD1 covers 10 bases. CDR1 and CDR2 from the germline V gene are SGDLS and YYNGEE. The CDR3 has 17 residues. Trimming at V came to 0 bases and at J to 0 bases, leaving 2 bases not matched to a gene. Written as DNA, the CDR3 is TGTGCCAGCAGCGTAGGGGGGACAGGGGCAACTAATGAAAAACTGTTTTTT. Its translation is CASSVGGTGATNEKLFF.

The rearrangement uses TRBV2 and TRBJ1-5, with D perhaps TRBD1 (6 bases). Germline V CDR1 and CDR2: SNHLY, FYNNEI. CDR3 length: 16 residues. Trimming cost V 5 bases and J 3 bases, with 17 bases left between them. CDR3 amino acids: CASSIQGWGPNQPQHF. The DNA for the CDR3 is TGTGCCAGCAGTATACAGGGTTGGGGCCCCAATCAGCCCCAGCATTTT.

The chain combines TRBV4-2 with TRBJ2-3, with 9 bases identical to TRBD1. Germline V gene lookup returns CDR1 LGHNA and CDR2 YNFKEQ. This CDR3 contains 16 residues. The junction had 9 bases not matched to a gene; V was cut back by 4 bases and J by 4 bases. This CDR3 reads CASSRSTGGRADTQYF. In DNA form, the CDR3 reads TGTGCCAGCAGCCGAAGCACAGGGGGCCGAGCAGATACGCAGTATTTT.

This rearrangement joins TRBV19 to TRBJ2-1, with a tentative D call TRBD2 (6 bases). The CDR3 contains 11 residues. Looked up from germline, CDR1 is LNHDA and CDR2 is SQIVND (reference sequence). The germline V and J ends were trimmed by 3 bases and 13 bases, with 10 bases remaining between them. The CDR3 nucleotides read TGTGCCAGTAGTATCGGAGGGGTACAGTTCTTC. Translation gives CASSIGGVQFF.

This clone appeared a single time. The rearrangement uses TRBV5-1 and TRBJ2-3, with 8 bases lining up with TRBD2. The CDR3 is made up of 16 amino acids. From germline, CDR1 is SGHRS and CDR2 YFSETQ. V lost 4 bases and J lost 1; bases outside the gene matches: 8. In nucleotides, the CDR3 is TGCGCCAGCAGCGGAGGATCGGGGGGGGGCACAGATACGCAGTATTTT. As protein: CASSGGSGGGTDTQYF.

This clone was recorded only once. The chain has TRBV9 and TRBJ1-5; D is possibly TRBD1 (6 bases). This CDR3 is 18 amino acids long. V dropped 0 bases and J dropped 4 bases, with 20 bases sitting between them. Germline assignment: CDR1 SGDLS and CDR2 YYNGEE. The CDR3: CASSVGNLGRGLNQPQHF. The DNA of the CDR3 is TGTGCCAGCAGCGTAGGAAATTTGGGCAGGGGACTAAATCAGCCCCAGCATTTT. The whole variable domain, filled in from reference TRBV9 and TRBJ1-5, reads DSGVTQTPKHLITATGQRVTLRCSPRSGDLSVYWYQQSLDQGLQFLIQYYNGEERAKGNILERFSAQQFPDLHSELNLSSLELGDSALYFCASSVGNLGRGLNQPQHFGDGTRLSIL.

The CDR3 sequence: CASSSRGDRRNNSPLHF. The CDR3 DNA is TGTGCCAGCAGCTCAAGGGGGGACAGGAGAAATAATTCACCCCTCCACTTT. The gene calls are TRBV7-9 and TRBJ1-6; TRBD1 aligns across 8 bases. The CDR3 runs 17 residues. V gave up 4 bases and J gave up 5 bases; unmatched junction bases: 10. CDR1 is SEHNR and CDR2 is FQNEAQ in the germline V gene (reference sequence).

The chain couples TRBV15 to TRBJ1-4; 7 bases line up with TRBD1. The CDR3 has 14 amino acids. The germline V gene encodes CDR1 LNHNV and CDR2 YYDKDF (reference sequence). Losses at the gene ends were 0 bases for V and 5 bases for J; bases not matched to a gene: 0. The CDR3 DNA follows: TGTGCCACCAGCAGAGACAGGGGGAATGAAAAACTGTTTTTT. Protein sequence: CATSRDRGNEKLFF.